This T cell receptor beta chain was observed in a study of blood T cells in healthy people across ages. Whole-study results and caveats: Compared with aged donors, long-lived donors showed fewer expanded clones, suggesting selection. Naive T cell percentage strongly correlated with TCR beta diversity.

Trimming removed 0 bases at V and 1 base at J, with 15 bases between. There are 18 residues in the CDR3. CDR1 is LGHNA and CDR2 is YSLEER in the germline V gene. Sample-barcoded 5' priming and a J-beta primer mix drove a second PCR of about 6 to 12 cycles. TCRdb recomputed calls from the 5' RACE reads with MiXCR, one row per CDR3 protein. Of 800,000 to 950,000 distinct CDR3 sequences detected, 29% appear once; the ten largest clones hold roughly a tenth. As to this clonotype: Its target is unknown.

The sample was also linked to a second study, of T cells of mothers and their children.

This receptor was obtained from a woman aged 35 to 49 in good health. This chain links TRBV4-3 with TRBJ2-2; D gene ambiguous. Sequencing was performed on blood. CDR3 region: CASSQETHRAQNTGELFF. In DNA, the CDR3 is TGCGCCAGCAGCCAAGAAACCCACCGGGCCCAGAACACCGGGGAGCTGTTTTTT.